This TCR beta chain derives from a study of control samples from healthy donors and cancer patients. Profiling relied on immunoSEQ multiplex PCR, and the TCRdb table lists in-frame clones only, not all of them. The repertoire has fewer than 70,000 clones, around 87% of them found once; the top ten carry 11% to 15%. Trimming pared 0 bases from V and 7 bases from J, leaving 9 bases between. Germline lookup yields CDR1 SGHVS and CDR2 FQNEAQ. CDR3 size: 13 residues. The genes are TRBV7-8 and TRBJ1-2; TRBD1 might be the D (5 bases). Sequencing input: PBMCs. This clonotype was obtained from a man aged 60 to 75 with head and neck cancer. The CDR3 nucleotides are TGTGCCAGCAGCTTAGCTCGACAGTCTGGCTACACCTTC. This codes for CASSLARQSGYTF.